This TCR beta chain was documented in a study of blood T cell repertoires in COVID-19. In the study overall: Donors in the United States, Italy and Spain gave samples during acute or convalescent COVID-19. Sample material is recorded as cDNA or gDNA derived from T cells, B-cell-depleted T cells, or PBMCs.

The length of the CDR3 is 16 residues. Germline assignment: CDR1 LNHNV and CDR2 YYDKDF (reference sequence). V dropped 0 bases and J dropped 5; count of bases not matched to a gene: 8. Sequencing used immunoSEQ multiplex PCR; TCRdb keeps in-frame clones, though not all of them. Of 95,000 to 150,000 clones in the sample, 75% to 90% were seen once. This sequence joins TRBV15 and TRBJ2-5; 8 bases map to TRBD1. The origin of this receptor is a man aged 40-49 years with acute or convalescent COVID-19. The specimen was peripheral blood. CDR3 DNA: TGTGCCACCAGCAGAGAATTCAGGGGGCGCGGGGAGACCCAGTACTTC. Its protein is CATSREFRGRGETQYF.